Below are 4 T cell receptor beta chains sequenced from a single sample in a study of vaccination effects on CD4 cells after COVID-19. Following 10 days of culture, CD4+ T cells were isolated. It was between March and December 2020 that the person had a SARS-CoV-2 infection confirmed by PCR. Participants got two doses of BNT162b2 or mRNA-1273 vaccine. Their recognized antigens are unknown. Libraries were prepared by immunoSEQ multiplex PCR; TCRdb keeps only in-frame clonotypes and omits some of them. The sample carries tens of thousands of clones, under 85% recorded once. Sequences were derived from CD4+ T cells from PBMCs cultured without peptide, sampled after COVID-19 vaccination. The receptors were sampled from a human donor who had a prior SARS-CoV-2 infection.

This clone was detected once. The gene calls are TRBV7-3 and TRBJ1-1; a possible D gene is TRBD1 (5 bases). Trimming left V 1 base short and J 3 bases short, with 9 bases between. Germline CDR1 SGHTA, CDR2 FQGTGA. The CDR3 is made up of 14 amino acids. The CDR3 nucleotides read TGTGCCAGCAGCTTAAGGGCGGGGGACACTGAAGCTTTCTTT. This encodes CASSLRAGDTEAFF.

The chain carries TRBV3-1 (or the pseudogene TRBV3-2) and TRBJ2-7; tentative D call: TRBD1 (6 bases). The germline CDR1 and CDR2 sequences are LGHDT and YNNKEL (reference sequence). The CDR3 is 11 residues long. V lost 3 bases and J lost 6, with 6 bases in between. CDR3 DNA: TGTGCCAGCAGCCAGGGGGCCGAGCAGTACTTC. Protein product: CASSQGAEQYF.

This clone has a handful of counts. The J gene is TRBJ2-1, the V gene TRBV12-3 or TRBV12-4; D remains ambiguous. This CDR3 region has 11 residues. Trimming left V 3 bases short and J 10 bases short, with 7 bases between. CDR3 nucleotide sequence: TGTGCCAGCAGTTTTTATTTCGAGCAGTTCTTC. Translating it yields CASSFYFEQFF.

The V and J genes are TRBV18 and TRBJ1-5; D possibly corresponds to TRBD1 (5 bases). Looked up from germline, CDR1 is KGHSH and CDR2 is LQKENI. This CDR3 is 15 amino acids long. V was shortened by 3 bases and J by 2 bases, with 11 bases between the two germline ends. The CDR3 DNA reads TGTGCCAGCTCACCGGGGGGAGGAGGCAATCAGCCCCAGCATTTT. It specifies CASSPGGGGNQPQHF.